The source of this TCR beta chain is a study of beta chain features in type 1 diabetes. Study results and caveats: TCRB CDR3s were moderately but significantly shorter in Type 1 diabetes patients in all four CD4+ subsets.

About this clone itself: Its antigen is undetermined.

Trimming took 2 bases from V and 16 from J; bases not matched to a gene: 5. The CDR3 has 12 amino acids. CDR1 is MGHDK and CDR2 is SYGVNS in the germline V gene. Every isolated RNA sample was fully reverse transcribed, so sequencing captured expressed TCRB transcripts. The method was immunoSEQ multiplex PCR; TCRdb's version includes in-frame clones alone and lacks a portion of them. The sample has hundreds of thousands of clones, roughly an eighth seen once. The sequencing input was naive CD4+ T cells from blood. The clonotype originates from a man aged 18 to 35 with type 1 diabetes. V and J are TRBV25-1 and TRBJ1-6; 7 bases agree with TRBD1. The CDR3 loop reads CASSEADRPLHF. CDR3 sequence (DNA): TGTGCCAGCAGTGAAGCGGACAGGCCTCTCCACTTT.